The clone carrying this T cell receptor beta chain has just a few counts. Antigen: not known. These data are taken from a study of cytotoxic CD8 clonotypes in ibrutinib-treated CLL. Looking at the study overall: In all, about a dozen patients were relapsed/refractory, about 15 were treatment-naive and roughly 18 were IGHV unmutated.

Profiled with immunoSEQ multiplex PCR; TCRdb holds only in-frame clones, not every one. In the table there are fewer than 400,000 clones, about 61% of which are singletons. This CDR3 region has 15 residues. Germline CDR1 is SGDLS and CDR2 is YYNGEE. V lost 3 bases to trimming and J lost 2 bases, with 12 bases between them. Study-level findings and limits: Private clonotypes, not public ones, expanded at ibrutinib response.

The material was PBMCs, obtained after 36 months of ibrutinib treatment. This chain uses TRBV9 with TRBJ2-1; D not resolved. The sequence derives from a human donor with chronic lymphocytic leukemia. In DNA form, the CDR3 reads TGTGCCAGCAGCGAGCGAGACGCACCCTACAATGAGCAGTTCTTC. As protein: CASSERDAPYNEQFF.